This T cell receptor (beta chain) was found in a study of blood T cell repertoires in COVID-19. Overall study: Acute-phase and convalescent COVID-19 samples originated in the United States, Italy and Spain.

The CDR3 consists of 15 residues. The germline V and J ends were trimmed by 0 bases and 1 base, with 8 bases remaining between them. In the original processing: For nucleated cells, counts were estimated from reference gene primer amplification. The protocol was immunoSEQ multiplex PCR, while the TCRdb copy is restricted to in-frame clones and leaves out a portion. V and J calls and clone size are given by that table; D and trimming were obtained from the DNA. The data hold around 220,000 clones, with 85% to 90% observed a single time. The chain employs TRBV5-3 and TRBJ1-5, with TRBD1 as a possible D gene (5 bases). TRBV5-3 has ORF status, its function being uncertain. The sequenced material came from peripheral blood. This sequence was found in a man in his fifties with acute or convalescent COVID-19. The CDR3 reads CARSLGRASNQPQHF. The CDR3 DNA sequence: TGTGCCAGAAGCTTGGGCAGGGCGAGCAATCAGCCCCAGCATTTT.